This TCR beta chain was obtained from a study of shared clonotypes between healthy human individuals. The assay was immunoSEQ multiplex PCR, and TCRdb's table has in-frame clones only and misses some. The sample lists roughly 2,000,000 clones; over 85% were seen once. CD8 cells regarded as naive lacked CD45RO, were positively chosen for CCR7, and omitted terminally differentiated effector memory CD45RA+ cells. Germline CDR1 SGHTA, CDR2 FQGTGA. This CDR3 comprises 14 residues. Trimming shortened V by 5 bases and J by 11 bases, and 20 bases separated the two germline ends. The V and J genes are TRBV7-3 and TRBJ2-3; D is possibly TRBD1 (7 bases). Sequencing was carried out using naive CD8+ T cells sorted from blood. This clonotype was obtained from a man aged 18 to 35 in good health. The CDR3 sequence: CASSHLTGFGGQYF. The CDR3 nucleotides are TGTGCCAGCAGCCACCTGACAGGGTTCGGGGGGCAGTATTTT.